Presented here are 20 T cell receptor beta chains from one specimen sequenced in a study of T cell repertoires in cytomegalovirus infection. From the reads, TCRdb called clonotypes with MiXCR, one entry per CDR3 protein. This table has around 630,000 distinct CDR3 sequences, 24% appearing once. Sequencing was done on a sample of CD8+ T cells from PBMCs. These receptors were taken from a human donor in good health (CMV status not recorded). Some clones in this sample may be carry-over from other donors' samples.

The rearrangement uses TRBV6-6 and TRBJ2-7; D is perhaps TRBD2 (6 bases). The V end was cut by 8 bases, the J end by 4 bases, with 18 bases between. The CDR3 spans 14 residues. Germline V gene sequence: CDR1 MNHNY, CDR2 SVGAGI (reference sequence). The CDR3 sequence: CASGTGVIKYEQYV. The CDR3 DNA follows: TGTGCCAGCGGGACGGGGGTGATTAAATACGAGCAGTACGTC.

The chain combines TRBV14 with TRBJ2-4; no reliable D call. CDR1 and CDR2 from the germline V gene are SGHDN and FVKESK. V was clipped by 1 base and J by 6 bases, with 13 bases between them. The CDR3 is 15 residues long. The chain's CDR3 is CASSQGLGASNIQYF. CDR3 DNA: TGTGCCAGCAGCCAAGGACTTGGCGCATCAAACATTCAGTACTTC.

V usage is TRBV15 and J usage is TRBJ2-3, with TRBD1 as a possible D gene (6 bases). With 5 bases removed from V and 2 bases from J, the gap between germline ends came to 14 bases. The CDR3 is made up of 15 amino acids. Germline V gene lookup returns CDR1 LNHNV and CDR2 YYDKDF (reference sequence). The DNA for the CDR3 is TGTGCCACCAGCGGTTTTGTGGGGGCCACAGATACGCAGTATTTT. Its translation: CATSGFVGATDTQYF.

This sequence joins TRBV2 and TRBJ1-1; D ambiguous. Trimming removed 8 bases from V and 1 base from J, with 5 bases in between. In germline, CDR1 is SNHLY, CDR2 FYNNEI. This CDR3 comprises 11 residues. The CDR3 loop is CASVENTEAFF. The CDR3 bases are TGTGCCAGCGTGGAGAACACTGAAGCTTTCTTT.

A few counts support this clonotype. This chain links TRBV6-4 with TRBJ2-2; weak D call: TRBD1 (5 bases). V lost 10 bases and J lost 4, with 10 bases in between. This CDR3 has 12 amino acids. CDR1 and CDR2 from the germline V gene are MRHNA and SNTAGT. CDR3 nucleotide sequence: TGTGCCACCCAGGGAATCACCGGGGAGCTGTTTTTT. It encodes CATQGITGELFF.

V is TRBV4-1 and J is TRBJ2-7; 9 bases are shared with TRBD1. This CDR3 comprises 16 residues. V was pared by 6 bases and J by 1 base, with 10 bases of the junction left unmatched. Germline loops: CDR1 MGHRA, CDR2 YSYEKL. CDR3 coding DNA: TGCGCCAGCAGTACTGGACAGGGGTCGATTTCCTACGAGCAGTACTTC. It translates to CASSTGQGSISYEQYF.

The table lists this clonotype with a few counts. The chain joins TRBV7-9 to TRBJ1-2; perhaps TRBD1 as D (6 bases). Trimming took 5 bases from V and 0 from J, leaving 13 bases between them. The germline V gene has CDR1 SEHNR and CDR2 FQNEAQ (reference sequence). The CDR3 spans 15 residues. This CDR3 is CASSRGHPSNYGYTF. CDR3 DNA sequence: TGTGCCAGCAGCCGGGGACACCCTTCTAACTATGGCTACACCTTC.

V and J are TRBV4-2 and TRBJ1-1, with a possible D match to TRBD1 (5 bases). The ends were cut back, 4 bases at V and 0 bases at J, with 12 bases in the middle. Germline-derived CDR1 and CDR2 are LGHNA and YNFKEQ. The length of the CDR3 is 15 residues. CDR3 residues: CASSLGEHLNTEAFF. The CDR3 DNA reads TGTGCCAGCAGCCTAGGGGAGCACCTGAACACTGAAGCTTTCTTT.

There are a few counts of this clonotype. The chain combines TRBV6-2 or TRBV6-3 with TRBJ2-1, with D unresolved. CDR3 length equals 16 residues. Deletions cut 5 bases from V and 2 bases from J, with 16 bases between. Germline CDR1 MNHEY, CDR2 SVGEGT. CDR3 residues: CASSSLAEPPYNEQFF. The DNA for the CDR3 is TGTGCCAGCAGTAGCCTGGCGGAGCCGCCCTACAATGAGCAGTTCTTC.

This clonotype occurred once. The chain has TRBV28 and TRBJ1-1; D is uncertain. The CDR3 totals 15 residues. V lost 10 bases, J lost 3 bases, and 21 bases lay in between. Germline lookup yields CDR1 MDHEN and CDR2 SYDVKM. The CDR3 sequence is CATLLDRGGDTEAFF. Here the CDR3 DNA reads TGTGCCACCCTGCTCGACCGTGGTGGGGACACTGAAGCTTTCTTT.

This clonotype came up many times. The chain employs TRBV12-3 or TRBV12-4 and TRBJ2-1, with 7 nucleotides matching TRBD1. The CDR3 sequence is 16 residues long. V was clipped by 5 bases and J by 4 bases; unmatched bases: 11. This CDR3 reads CASSPRTGPVYNEQFF. In DNA, the CDR3 is TGTGCCAGCAGTCCCCGGACAGGTCCGGTATACAATGAGCAGTTCTTC.

The chain couples TRBV29-1 to TRBJ2-2; D is uncertain. CDR1 and CDR2 from the germline V gene are SQVTM and ANQGSEA. With 7 bases removed from V and 5 bases from J, the gap between germline ends came to 8 bases. The CDR3 is made up of 11 amino acids. CDR3 coding DNA: TGCAGCGCCGCGGTGACCGGGGAGCTGTTTTTT. It yields the protein CSAAVTGELFF.

The chain carries TRBV27 and TRBJ1-5, with D perhaps matching TRBD1 (5 bases). Looked up from germline, CDR1 is MNHEY and CDR2 is SMNVEV (reference sequence). The CDR3 loop spans 14 amino acids. The V gene lost 6 bases and the J gene lost 6 bases, with 15 bases spanning the gap. CDR3 nucleotide sequence: TGTGCCAGCAGGACGCAGGGTTTAAGTCAGCCCCAGCATTTT. Amino acids: CASRTQGLSQPQHF.

This clonotype was found a few times. The chain recombines TRBV2 with TRBJ2-5, with D hard to call. Deletions cut 4 bases from V and 4 bases from J, with 7 bases between. Germline assignment: CDR1 SNHLY and CDR2 FYNNEI. The CDR3 is 12 amino acids. The CDR3, as DNA: TGTGCCAGCAGTGGGGCTAGAGAGACCCAGTACTTC. Translation: CASSGARETQYF.

CDR3 sequence reads: CASSGGQETGELFF. The DNA for the CDR3 is TGTGCCAGCAGCGGGGGCCAGGAAACCGGGGAGCTGTTTTTT. The chain couples TRBV9 to TRBJ2-2; possible D gene TRBD1, 5 bases. Germline lookup yields CDR1 SGDLS and CDR2 YYNGEE. This CDR3 spans 14 amino acids. Trimming took off 3 bases at V and 5 bases at J, with 11 bases between the two ends.

In this sample, this clonotype turned up a few times. The rearrangement links TRBV7-9 to TRBJ2-7, with TRBD2 matching over 11 bases. V was clipped by 2 bases and J by 4 bases; unmatched bases: 1. The CDR3 sequence is 14 residues long. Germline V gives CDR1 SEHNR, CDR2 FQNEAQ (reference sequence). The CDR3 bases are TGTGCCAGCAGCTTACTAGCGGGGGGATACGAGCAGTACGTC. It translates to CASSLLAGGYEQYV.

The chain combines TRBV19 with TRBJ2-1, with TRBD2 matching 7 bases. There are 13 residues in the CDR3. J lost 7 bases, V lost 3 bases, and 3 bases had no gene match. CDR1 is LNHDA and CDR2 is SQIVND in the germline V gene (reference sequence). The CDR3 sequence is CASSIRRGNEQFF. The CDR3 DNA reads TGTGCCAGTAGTATTCGGCGGGGGAATGAGCAGTTCTTC.

This clonotype was counted a few times. CDR3 nucleotides: TGTGCCAGCAGCCAGCTAGCGCAAGATACGCAGTATTTT. Amino acids: CASSQLAQDTQYF. V and J are TRBV14 and TRBJ2-3, with D possibly TRBD2 on 6 matching bases. Germline CDR1 and CDR2: SGHDN and FVKESK. The CDR3 is 13 amino acids. V was pared by 3 bases and J by 5 bases, with 9 bases between. The full variable domain, with the rest looked up from reference TRBV14 and TRBJ2-3, is EAGVTQFPSHSVIEKGQTVTLRCDPISGHDNLYWYRRVMGKEIKFLLHFVKESKQDESGMPNNRFLAERTGGTYSTLKVQPAELEDSGVYFCASSQLAQDTQYFGPGTRLTVL.

A few counts support this clonotype. The chain's CDR3 is CAITGVHNEQFF. CDR3 sequence (DNA): TGTGCCATCACCGGGGTCCACAATGAGCAGTTCTTC. The chain carries TRBV2 and TRBJ2-1; weak D call: TRBD2 (5 bases). This CDR3 region has 12 residues. Germline lookup yields CDR1 SNHLY and CDR2 FYNNEI. Trimming stripped 10 bases from V and 5 bases from J, with 12 bases between.

The chain has TRBV7-9 and TRBJ1-1; 7 positions match TRBD1. The CDR3 sequence is 11 residues long. Germline V lookup: CDR1 SEHNR, CDR2 FQNEAQ (reference sequence). V lost 5 bases to trimming and J lost 11 bases; unmatched junction nucleotides: 5. CDR3 sequence reads: CASSPQGDAFF. CDR3 coding DNA: TGTGCCAGCAGCCCCCAGGGGGACGCTTTCTTT. The full variable domain, with the rest looked up from reference TRBV7-9 and TRBJ1-1, is DTGVSQNPRHKITKRGQNVTFRCDPISEHNRLYWYRQTLGQGPEFLTYFQNEAQLEKSRLLSDRFSAERPKGSFSTLEIQRTEQGDSAMYLCASSPQGDAFFGQGTRLTVV.